This T cell receptor (beta chain) was identified in a study of OX40 agonist ivuxolimab in advanced cancers. Across the whole study: Intravenous ivuxolimab was administered to patients every 2 weeks at 0.01 to 10 mg/kg.

Researchers took blood at baseline, on cycle 4 day 1, and on cycle 7 day 1. In the case of this clone: Antigen unknown.

Whole-study findings and limits: On average, a greater number of expanded clones characterised CD8+ T cells relative to CD4+.

V dropped 3 bases and J dropped 6 bases, with 8 bases sitting between them. The CDR3 covers 11 residues. The germline CDR1 and CDR2 sequences are GTSNPN and SVGIG (reference sequence). Data came from immunoSEQ multiplex PCR; TCRdb stores just in-frame clones and leaves some out. The repertoire holds about 75,000 clones, with 86% as singletons. This chain uses TRBV30 with TRBJ1-2, with no clear D. This receptor was taken from an adult with an advanced solid tumor such as melanoma, head and neck, liver or kidney cancer. Here the sequenced sample was CD4+ or CD8+ T cells sorted from blood, taken in a trial of the OX40 agonist ivuxolimab. CDR3 residues: CAWSPGDGYTF. The CDR3 nucleotides are TGTGCCTGGAGCCCCGGGGATGGCTACACCTTC. Full variable domain (outside the CDR3, taken from reference TRBV30 and TRBJ1-2): SQTIHQWPATLVQPVGSPLSLECTVEGTSNPNLYWYRQAAGRGLQLLFYSVGIGQISSEVPQNLSASRPQDRQFILSSKKLLLSDSGFYLCAWSPGDGYTFGSGTRLTVV.